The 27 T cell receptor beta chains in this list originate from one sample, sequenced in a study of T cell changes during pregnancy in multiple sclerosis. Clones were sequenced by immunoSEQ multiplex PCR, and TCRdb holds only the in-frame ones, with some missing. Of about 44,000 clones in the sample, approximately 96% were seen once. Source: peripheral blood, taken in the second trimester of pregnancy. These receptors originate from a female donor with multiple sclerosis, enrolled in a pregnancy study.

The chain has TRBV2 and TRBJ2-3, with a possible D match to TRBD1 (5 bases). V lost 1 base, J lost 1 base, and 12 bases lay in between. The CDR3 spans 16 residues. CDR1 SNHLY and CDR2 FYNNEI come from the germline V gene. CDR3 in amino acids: CASSEEMGPRTDTQYF. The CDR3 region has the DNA TGTGCCAGCAGTGAAGAAATGGGGCCCCGCACAGATACGCAGTATTTT.

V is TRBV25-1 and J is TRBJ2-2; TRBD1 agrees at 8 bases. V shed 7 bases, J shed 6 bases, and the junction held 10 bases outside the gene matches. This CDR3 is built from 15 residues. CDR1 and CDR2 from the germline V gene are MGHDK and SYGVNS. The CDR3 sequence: CASNPADRVPGELFF. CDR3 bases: TGTGCCAGCAATCCGGCGGACAGGGTCCCCGGGGAGCTGTTTTTT.

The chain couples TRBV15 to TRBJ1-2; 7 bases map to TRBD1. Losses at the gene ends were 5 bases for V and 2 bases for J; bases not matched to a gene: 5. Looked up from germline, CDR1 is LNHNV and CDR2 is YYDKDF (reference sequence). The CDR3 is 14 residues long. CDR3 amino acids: CATSSMGQNYGYTF. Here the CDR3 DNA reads TGTGCCACCAGCTCAATGGGACAGAACTATGGCTACACCTTC.

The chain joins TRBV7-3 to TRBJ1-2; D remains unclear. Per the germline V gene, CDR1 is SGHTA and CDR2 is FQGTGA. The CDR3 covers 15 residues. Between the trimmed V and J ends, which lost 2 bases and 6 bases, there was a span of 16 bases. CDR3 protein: CASSLSGGGVDGYTF. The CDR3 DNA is TGTGCCAGCAGCTTATCGGGAGGCGGAGTTGATGGCTACACCTTC. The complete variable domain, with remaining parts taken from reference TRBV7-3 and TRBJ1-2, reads GAGVSQTPSNKVTEKGKYVELRCDPISGHTALYWYRQSLGQGPEFLIYFQGTGAADDSGLPNDRFFAVRPEGSVSTLKIQRTERGDSAVYLCASSLSGGGVDGYTFGSGTRLTVV.

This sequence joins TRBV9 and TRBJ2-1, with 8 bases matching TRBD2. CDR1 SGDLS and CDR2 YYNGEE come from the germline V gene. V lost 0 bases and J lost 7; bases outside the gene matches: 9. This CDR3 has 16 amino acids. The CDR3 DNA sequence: TGTGCCAGCAGCGTAGATTCGCGAGCGGGAGAAAATGAGCAGTTCTTC. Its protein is CASSVDSRAGENEQFF.

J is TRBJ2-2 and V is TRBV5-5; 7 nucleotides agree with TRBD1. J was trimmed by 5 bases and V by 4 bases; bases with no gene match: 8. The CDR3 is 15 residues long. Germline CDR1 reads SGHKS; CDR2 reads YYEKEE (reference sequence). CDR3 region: CASSLVGQRTGELFF. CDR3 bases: TGTGCCAGCAGCCTCGTGGGACAGAGAACCGGGGAGCTGTTTTTT.

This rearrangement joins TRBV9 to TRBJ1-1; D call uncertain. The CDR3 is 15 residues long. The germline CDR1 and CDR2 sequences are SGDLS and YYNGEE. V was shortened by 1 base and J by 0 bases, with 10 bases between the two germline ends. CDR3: CASSVQASVNTEAFF. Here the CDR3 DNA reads TGTGCCAGCAGCGTACAAGCCTCGGTGAACACTGAAGCTTTCTTT.

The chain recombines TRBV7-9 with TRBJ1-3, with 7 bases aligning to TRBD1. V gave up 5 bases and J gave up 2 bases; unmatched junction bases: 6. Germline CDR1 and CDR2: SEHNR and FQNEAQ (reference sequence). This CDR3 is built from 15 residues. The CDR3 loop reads CASSLETGPGNTIYF. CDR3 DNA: TGTGCCAGCAGCCTTGAGACAGGGCCTGGAAACACCATATATTTT.

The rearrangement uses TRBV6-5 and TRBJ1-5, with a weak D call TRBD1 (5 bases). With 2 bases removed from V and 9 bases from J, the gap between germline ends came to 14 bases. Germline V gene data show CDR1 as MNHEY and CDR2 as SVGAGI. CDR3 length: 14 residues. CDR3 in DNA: TGTGCCAGCAGTTACGGTCAGGGCCTAGGGCCCCAGCATTTT. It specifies CASSYGQGLGPQHF.

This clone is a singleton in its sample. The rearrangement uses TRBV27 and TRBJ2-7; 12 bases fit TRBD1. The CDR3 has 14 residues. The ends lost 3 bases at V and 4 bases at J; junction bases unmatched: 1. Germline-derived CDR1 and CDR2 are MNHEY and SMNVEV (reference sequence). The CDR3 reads CASSLGQGAYEQYF. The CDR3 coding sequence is TGTGCCAGCAGTTTGGGACAGGGGGCTTACGAGCAGTACTTC.

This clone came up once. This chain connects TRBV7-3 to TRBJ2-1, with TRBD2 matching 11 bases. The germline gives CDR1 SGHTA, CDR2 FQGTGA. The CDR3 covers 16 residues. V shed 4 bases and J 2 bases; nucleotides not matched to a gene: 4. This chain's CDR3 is CASSSYSGRAYNEQFF. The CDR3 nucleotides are TGTGCCAGCAGCTCCTATAGCGGGAGGGCCTACAATGAGCAGTTCTTC.

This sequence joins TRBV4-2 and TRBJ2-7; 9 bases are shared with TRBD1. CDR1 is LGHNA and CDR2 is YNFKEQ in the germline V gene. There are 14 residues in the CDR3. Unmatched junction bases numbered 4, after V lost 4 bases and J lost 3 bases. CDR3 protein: CASSPPGQGYEQYF. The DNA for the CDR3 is TGTGCCAGCAGCCCACCGGGACAGGGCTACGAGCAGTACTTC.

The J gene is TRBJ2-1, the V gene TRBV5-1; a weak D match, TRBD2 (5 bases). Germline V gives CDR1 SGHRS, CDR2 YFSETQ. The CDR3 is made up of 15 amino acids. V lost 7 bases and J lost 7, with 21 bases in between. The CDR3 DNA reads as TGCGCCAGCGGACCAAAGGACTCGACGGAGAATGAGCAGTTCTTC. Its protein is CASGPKDSTENEQFF.

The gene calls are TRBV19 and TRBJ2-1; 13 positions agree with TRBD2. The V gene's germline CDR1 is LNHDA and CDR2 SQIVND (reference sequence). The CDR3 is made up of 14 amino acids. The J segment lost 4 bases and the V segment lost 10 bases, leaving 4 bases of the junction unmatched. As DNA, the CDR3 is TGTGCCACCGGGACTAGCGGGATTTACAATGAGCAGTTCTTC. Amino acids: CATGTSGIYNEQFF.

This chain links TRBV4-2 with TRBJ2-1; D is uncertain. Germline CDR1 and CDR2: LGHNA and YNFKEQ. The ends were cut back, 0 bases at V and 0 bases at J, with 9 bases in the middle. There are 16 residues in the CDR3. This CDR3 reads CASSQERLGSYNEQFF. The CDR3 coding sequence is TGTGCCAGCAGCCAAGAGAGACTGGGCTCCTACAATGAGCAGTTCTTC.

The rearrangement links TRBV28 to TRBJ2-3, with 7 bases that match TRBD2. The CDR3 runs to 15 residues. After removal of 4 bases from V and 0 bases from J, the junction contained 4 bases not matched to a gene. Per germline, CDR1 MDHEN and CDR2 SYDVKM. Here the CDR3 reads CASSSPGLSTDTQYF. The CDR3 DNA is TGTGCCAGCAGTTCGCCGGGACTAAGCACAGATACGCAGTATTTT.

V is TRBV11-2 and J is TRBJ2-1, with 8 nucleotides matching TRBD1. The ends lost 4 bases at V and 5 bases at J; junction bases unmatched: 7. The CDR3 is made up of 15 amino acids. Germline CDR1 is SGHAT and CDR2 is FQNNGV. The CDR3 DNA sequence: TGTGCCAGCAGCTCGTACAGGGGGGCAGACAATGAGCAGTTCTTC. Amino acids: CASSSYRGADNEQFF.

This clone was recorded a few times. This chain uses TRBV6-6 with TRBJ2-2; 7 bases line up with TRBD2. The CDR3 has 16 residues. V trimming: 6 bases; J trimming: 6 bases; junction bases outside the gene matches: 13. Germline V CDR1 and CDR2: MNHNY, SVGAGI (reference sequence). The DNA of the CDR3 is TGTGCCAGCAGCACACCGCTGGGGGAGGGGCCCGGGGAGCTGTTTTTT. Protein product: CASSTPLGEGPGELFF.

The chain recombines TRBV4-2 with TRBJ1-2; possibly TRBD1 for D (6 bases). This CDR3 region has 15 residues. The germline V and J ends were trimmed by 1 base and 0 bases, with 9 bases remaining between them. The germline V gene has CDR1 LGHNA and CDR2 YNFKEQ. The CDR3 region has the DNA TGTGCCAGCAGCCAAGGACAGGCCACTAACTATGGCTACACCTTC. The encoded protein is CASSQGQATNYGYTF.

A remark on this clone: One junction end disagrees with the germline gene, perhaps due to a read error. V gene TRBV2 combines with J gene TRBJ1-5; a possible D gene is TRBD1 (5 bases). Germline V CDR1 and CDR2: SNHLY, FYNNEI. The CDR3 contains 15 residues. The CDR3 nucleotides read TGTGCCAGCAGTGTGTCGGACACCCGGAATCGGCCCCAGCATTTT. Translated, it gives CASSVSDTRNRPQHF.

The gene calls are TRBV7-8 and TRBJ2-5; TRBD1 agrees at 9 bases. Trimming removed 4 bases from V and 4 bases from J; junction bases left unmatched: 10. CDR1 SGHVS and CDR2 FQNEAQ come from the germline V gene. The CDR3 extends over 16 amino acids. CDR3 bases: TGTGCCAGCAGCTCCAAACAGGGGGCGTTTGGAGAGACCCAGTACTTC. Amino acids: CASSSKQGAFGETQYF.

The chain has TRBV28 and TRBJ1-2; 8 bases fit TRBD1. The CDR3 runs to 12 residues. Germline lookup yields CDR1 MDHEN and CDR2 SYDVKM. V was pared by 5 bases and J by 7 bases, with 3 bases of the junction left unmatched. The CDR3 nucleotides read TGTGCCAGCAGTGACAGGGGCGGTGGCTACACCTTC. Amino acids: CASSDRGGGYTF.

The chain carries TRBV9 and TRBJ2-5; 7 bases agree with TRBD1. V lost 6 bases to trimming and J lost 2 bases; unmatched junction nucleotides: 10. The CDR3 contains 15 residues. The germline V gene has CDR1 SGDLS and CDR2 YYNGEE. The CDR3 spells CASIVGGRGQETQYF. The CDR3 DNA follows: TGTGCCAGCATAGTAGGGGGCAGGGGGCAAGAGACCCAGTACTTC.

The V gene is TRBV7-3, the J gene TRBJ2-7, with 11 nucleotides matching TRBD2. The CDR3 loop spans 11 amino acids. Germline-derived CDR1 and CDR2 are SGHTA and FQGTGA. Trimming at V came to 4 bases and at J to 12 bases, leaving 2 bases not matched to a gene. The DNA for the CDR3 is TGTGCCAGCAGCTGGACTAGCGGGCCGTACGTC. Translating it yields CASSWTSGPYV.

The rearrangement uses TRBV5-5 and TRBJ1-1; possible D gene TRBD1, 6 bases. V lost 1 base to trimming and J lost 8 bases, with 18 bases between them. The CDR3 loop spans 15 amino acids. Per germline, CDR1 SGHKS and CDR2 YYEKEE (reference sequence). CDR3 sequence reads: CASSLFGQTAAEAFF. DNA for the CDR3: TGTGCCAGCAGCTTGTTCGGACAGACGGCCGCAGAAGCTTTCTTT. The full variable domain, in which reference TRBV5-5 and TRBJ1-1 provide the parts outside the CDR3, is DAGVTQSPTHLIKTRGQQVTLRCSPISGHKSVSWYQQVLGQGPQFIFQYYEKEERGRGNFPDRFSARQFPNYSSELNVNALLLGDSALYLCASSLFGQTAAEAFFGQGTRLTVV.

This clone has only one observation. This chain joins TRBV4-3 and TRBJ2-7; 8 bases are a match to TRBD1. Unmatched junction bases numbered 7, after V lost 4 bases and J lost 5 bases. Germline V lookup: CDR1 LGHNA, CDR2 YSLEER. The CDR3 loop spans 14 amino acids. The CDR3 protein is CASSRTGQGHEQYF. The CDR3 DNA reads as TGCGCCAGCAGCCGGACAGGACAGGGCCACGAGCAGTACTTC.

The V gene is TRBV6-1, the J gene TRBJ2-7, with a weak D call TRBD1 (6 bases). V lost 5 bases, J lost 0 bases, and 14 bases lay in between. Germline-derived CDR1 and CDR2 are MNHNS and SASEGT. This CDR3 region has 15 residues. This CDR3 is CASSIGQGSSYEQYF. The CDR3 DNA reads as TGTGCCAGCAGTATCGGGCAGGGGTCCTCCTACGAGCAGTACTTC.